A single sample is the source of the 28 T cell receptor beta chains below, sequenced in a study of blood T cells in healthy people across ages. A second about 7 to 11 cycle PCR used barcoded and J-beta primers. Each CDR3 protein gets one entry after TCRdb re-called the 5' RACE reads with MiXCR. The sample lists 750,000 to 950,000 distinct CDR3 sequences, roughly 28% occurring once. These same records also appear under a second study, on T cells of mothers and their children.

Sequenced material: blood. The receptors originated from a woman aged 35 to 49 in good health.

The V call is TRBV4-1, the J call TRBJ1-1; 7 bases are shared with TRBD1. After removal of 2 bases from V and 7 bases from J, the junction contained 10 bases not matched to a gene. There are 15 residues in the CDR3. The V gene's germline CDR1 is MGHRA and CDR2 YSYEKL. The CDR3 region has the DNA TGCGCCAGCAGCCAACCGGACAGGTCGGGGGGTGAAGCTTTCTTT. Its translation is CASSQPDRSGGEAFF.

The rearrangement links TRBV12-3 or TRBV12-4 to TRBJ1-1; D remains unclear. Trimming removed 2 bases from V and 0 bases from J, with 10 bases in between. The CDR3 runs 15 residues. DNA of the CDR3: TGTGCCAGCAGTTTATATCCAGGATTGAACACTGAAGCTTTCTTT. It specifies CASSLYPGLNTEAFF.

This clonotype was seen once. This sequence may be a read error, since a much larger clone differs from it by one base. The V call is TRBV20-1, the J call TRBJ1-2; D is perhaps TRBD1 (5 bases). Germline V gene data show CDR1 as DFQATT and CDR2 as SNEGSKA (reference sequence). The V end lost 1 base, the J end lost 4 bases, and 16 bases lay between the germline ends. The CDR3 consists of 15 residues. In DNA, the CDR3 is TGCAGTGCTAGAGGTCATGGAGGGGCGGTCTATGGCTACACCTTC. Encoded protein: CSARGHGGAVYGYTF.

Only a few counts were recorded for this clonotype. The J gene is TRBJ2-5, the V gene TRBV5-5; the match to TRBD2 covers 12 bases. Germline CDR1 SGHKS, CDR2 YYEKEE (reference sequence). The CDR3 is 20 amino acids. Trimming cost V 0 bases and J 3 bases; bases outside gene matches: 15. CDR3 nucleotides: TGTGCCAGCAGCTTGGCTGCGGTTACTAGCGGGGGGCTTAACGAAGAGACCCAGTACTTC. Its protein is CASSLAAVTSGGLNEETQYF. The full variable domain, rest sourced from reference TRBV5-5 and TRBJ2-5, is DAGVTQSPTHLIKTRGQQVTLRCSPISGHKSVSWYQQVLGQGPQFIFQYYEKEERGRGNFPDRFSARQFPNYSSELNVNALLLGDSALYLCASSLAAVTSGGLNEETQYFGPGTRLLVL.

The chain recombines TRBV5-1 with TRBJ2-3, with 13 bases matching TRBD2. The CDR3 runs to 17 residues. The junction had 5 bases not matched to a gene; V was cut back by 2 bases and J by 2 bases. Germline CDR1 and CDR2: SGHRS and YFSETQ. CDR3 region: CASSFGLAGASTDTQYF. In DNA, the CDR3 is TGCGCCAGCAGCTTCGGACTAGCGGGGGCCTCCACAGATACGCAGTATTTT.

DNA for the CDR3: TGTGCCAGCAGCCAAGACCTGGTGGTGTCGGACTACAATGAGCAGTTCTTC. It specifies CASSQDLVVSDYNEQFF. The rearrangement joins TRBV3-1 to TRBJ2-1; no clear D gene. The germline V and J ends were trimmed by 0 bases and 3 bases, with 15 bases remaining between them. The CDR3 runs 17 residues. The germline gives CDR1 LGHDT, CDR2 YNNKEL (reference sequence).

A few counts support this clonotype. The V and J genes are TRBV30 and TRBJ1-2; 8 nucleotides align to TRBD1. There are 13 residues in the CDR3. CDR1 GTSNPN and CDR2 SVGIG come from the germline V gene (reference sequence). V was pared by 1 base and J by 7 bases, with 5 bases of the junction left unmatched. The CDR3 reads CAWSDGQGSGYTF. CDR3 nucleotides: TGTGCCTGGAGTGATGGACAGGGTTCTGGCTACACCTTC.

The chain is built from TRBV7-8 and TRBJ1-1; no clear D. This CDR3 has 14 amino acids. V lost 5 bases and J 1 base, leaving 11 bases between the germline ends. CDR1 SGHVS and CDR2 FQNEAQ come from the germline V gene. The CDR3 is CASSPGSTNTEAFF. The CDR3 DNA reads TGTGCCAGCAGCCCCGGGTCGACGAACACTGAAGCTTTCTTT.

Only a few counts were recorded for this clonotype. The J gene is TRBJ2-5, the V gene TRBV7-3; tentatively, D is TRBD1 (6 bases). The closer fit of TRBJ2-7 to the DNA end suggests the J call may be wrong. Germline loops: CDR1 SGHTA, CDR2 FQGTGA. The length of the CDR3 is 13 residues. The CDR3 loop is CASSVLQGREQYF. The DNA for the CDR3 is TGTGCCAGCAGCGTACTTCAGGGGCGCGAGCAGTACTTC.

The genes are TRBV19 and TRBJ2-7, with 10 nucleotides matching TRBD1. This CDR3 is 14 amino acids long. With V trimmed by 10 bases and J by 5 bases, 11 bases remained unmatched. The germline V gene encodes CDR1 LNHDA and CDR2 SQIVND (reference sequence). CDR3 protein: CATTRGQGNHEQYF. CDR3 sequence (DNA): TGTGCCACCACCCGGGGACAGGGGAACCACGAGCAGTACTTC.

This clonotype has more than one count but fewer than ten. The rearrangement uses TRBV12-3 or TRBV12-4 and TRBJ1-5, with unresolved D. This CDR3 has 14 residues. Trimming removed 6 bases from V and 3 bases from J, with 12 bases in between. As DNA, the CDR3 is TGTGCCAGCAGGTTCGGGTCCACCAATCAGCCCCAGCATTTT. Its translation: CASRFGSTNQPQHF.

The V call is TRBV4-3, the J call TRBJ2-7; 8 nucleotides align to TRBD2. The V gene's germline CDR1 is LGHNA and CDR2 YSLEER. CDR3 size: 18 residues. Trimming removed 1 base from V and 7 bases from J; junction bases left unmatched: 18. CDR3 region: CASSQGHSGGDLYNEQYF. In nucleotides, the CDR3 is TGCGCCAGCAGCCAAGGGCACTCCGGGGGGGACTTGTACAATGAGCAGTACTTC.

This clonotype has just a few counts. One end of the junction fails to match germline, which may point to a read error. The chain has TRBV4-2 and TRBJ2-7, with 13 bases fitting TRBD2. The CDR3 extends over 13 amino acids. The germline CDR1 and CDR2 sequences are LGHNA and YNFKEQ. The CDR3 DNA sequence: TGTGCCAGCAGTCGGACTAGCGGGGGAGAGCGGTACTTC. Its translation is CASSRTSGGERYF.

This clonotype was observed a few times. The J gene is TRBJ1-2, the V gene TRBV6-2 or TRBV6-3; D is possibly TRBD1 (6 bases). Trimming stripped 4 bases from V and 2 bases from J, with 11 bases between. The CDR3 spans 14 residues. CDR1 is MNHEY and CDR2 is SVGEGT in the germline V gene. The DNA of the CDR3 is TGTGCCAGCAGTTCCTCGGACAGAAACTATGGCTACACCTTC. Translation gives CASSSSDRNYGYTF.

This clonotype was picked up a small number of times. The CDR3 nucleotides are TGTGCCAGCAGTCCCCCCCCGGGCGGGGACACTGAAGCTTTCTTT. It yields the protein CASSPPPGGDTEAFF. V usage is TRBV28 and J usage is TRBJ1-1; no clear D gene. Trimming removed 5 bases at V and 3 bases at J, with 16 bases between. The CDR3 spans 15 residues. Germline CDR1 is MDHEN and CDR2 is SYDVKM.

The sample holds many counts of this clonotype. This chain links TRBV7-2 with TRBJ1-5; D remains ambiguous. Germline-derived CDR1 and CDR2 are SGHTA and FQGNSA. The CDR3 sequence is 13 residues long. V lost 5 bases, J lost 4 bases, and 9 bases lay in between. The CDR3 is CASSPKPNQPQHF. CDR3 nucleotides: TGTGCCAGCAGCCCTAAGCCGAATCAGCCCCAGCATTTT. Looking up the rest from reference TRBV7-2 and TRBJ1-5 gives the full variable domain: GAGVSQSPSNKVTEKGKDVELRCDPISGHTALYWYRQSLGQGLEFLIYFQGNSAPDKSGLPSDRFSAERTGGSVSTLTIQRTQQEDSAVYLCASSPKPNQPQHFGDGTRLSIL.

This chain joins TRBV24-1 and TRBJ2-5; D is uncertain. The ends were cut back, 1 base at V and 4 bases at J, with 12 bases in the middle. The CDR3 is 15 residues long. The germline V gene has CDR1 KGHDR and CDR2 SFDVKD. The CDR3 DNA reads as TGTGCCACCAGTGATTTTGACTCCGAAGGAGAGACCCAGTACTTC. Its translation: CATSDFDSEGETQYF.

V usage is TRBV4-3 and J usage is TRBJ2-3, with 9 bases that match TRBD2. V gave up 11 bases and J gave up 5 bases; unmatched junction bases: 17. The germline gives CDR1 LGHNA, CDR2 YSLEER. There are 16 residues in the CDR3. CDR3 sequence: CAGSQDRTSVKDTQYF. CDR3 nucleotides: TGCGCCGGTAGCCAAGACCGGACTAGCGTCAAAGATACGCAGTATTTT.

This clonotype showed up just a few times. V is TRBV5-1 and J is TRBJ2-3; tentative D call: TRBD2 (6 bases). There are 16 residues in the CDR3. The ends were cut back, 1 base at V and 1 base at J, with 13 bases in the middle. CDR1 is SGHRS and CDR2 is YFSETQ in the germline V gene. The CDR3 sequence: CASSLYQGGGTDTQYF. As DNA, the CDR3 is TGCGCCAGCAGCTTGTACCAAGGCGGGGGCACAGATACGCAGTATTTT.

This clonotype occurred many times. The rearrangement links TRBV12-3 or TRBV12-4 to TRBJ1-2, with TRBD1 identical over 8 bases. This CDR3 is 14 amino acids long. V lost 2 bases to trimming and J lost 5 bases; unmatched junction nucleotides: 4. In nucleotides, the CDR3 is TGTGCCAGCAGTTTACGCGGACAGGGATATGGCTACACCTTC. Encoded protein: CASSLRGQGYGYTF.

This clonotype has a handful of counts. The chain combines TRBV12-2 with TRBJ2-7; TRBD2, as called in the table, went unchecked against the DNA. TRBV12-2 represents a pseudogene. The CDR3 totals 18 residues. The CDR3, as DNA: TGTGCAAGTCGCTTAGAGCGGCTAGCGGGGGAATCCTCCTACGAGCAGTACTTC. It codes for CASRLERLAGESSYEQYF.

This clonotype was recorded once. V is TRBV29-1 and J is TRBJ2-1; 7 positions agree with TRBD1. CDR1 is SQVTM and CDR2 is ANQGSEA in the germline V gene. CDR3 size: 15 residues. The trim removed 6 bases at V and 4 bases at J, leaving 12 bases unmatched. CDR3 in DNA: TGCAGCGTCCCCAGGGGGAGAACGAAGTACAATGAGCAGTTCTTC. It specifies CSVPRGRTKYNEQFF.

There are a few counts of this clonotype. The chain couples TRBV7-3 to TRBJ2-1, with 8 bases that match TRBD2. CDR1 SGHTA and CDR2 FQGTGA come from the germline V gene. The CDR3 spans 15 residues. V was clipped by 5 bases and J by 2 bases; unmatched bases: 5. CDR3 bases: TGTGCCAGCAGCCCGGGGCGGGGGGCCTACAATGAGCAGTTCTTC. Its translation: CASSPGRGAYNEQFF.

This rearrangement joins TRBV6-1 to TRBJ2-5; 8 bases fit TRBD2. The V and J ends lost 4 bases and 11 bases, in that order; junction bases with no gene match: 9. CDR1 MNHNS and CDR2 SASEGT come from the germline V gene. This CDR3 region has 13 residues. CDR3 residues: CASSGRGGFEQYF. In DNA, the CDR3 is TGTGCCAGCAGTGGGCGCGGGGGGTTTGAGCAGTACTTC.

This clonotype showed up many times. The genes are TRBV7-9 and TRBJ2-1, with 9 bases that match TRBD1. Germline loops: CDR1 SEHNR, CDR2 FQNEAQ (reference sequence). V was clipped by 6 bases and J by 1 base; unmatched bases: 4. CDR3 length equals 15 residues. CDR3 DNA sequence: TGTGCCAGCAGTACGGGACAGGGATCCTACAATGAGCAGTTCTTC. Its translation: CASSTGQGSYNEQFF.

This chain joins TRBV7-3 and TRBJ2-1, with D maybe TRBD2 (6 bases). V was trimmed by 5 bases and J by 3 bases, leaving 14 bases between them. Looked up from germline, CDR1 is SGHTA and CDR2 is FQGTGA. This CDR3 has 15 amino acids. For the CDR3, the DNA is TGTGCCAGCAGCCTATCGGGGGTTGGCTACAATGAGCAGTTCTTC. This codes for CASSLSGVGYNEQFF. The variable domain in full, with the rest retrieved from reference TRBV7-3 and TRBJ2-1, is GAGVSQTPSNKVTEKGKYVELRCDPISGHTALYWYRQSLGQGPEFLIYFQGTGAADDSGLPNDRFFAVRPEGSVSTLKIQRTERGDSAVYLCASSLSGVGYNEQFFGPGTRLTVL.

This clonotype showed up many times. V gene TRBV14 combines with J gene TRBJ2-1; 7 bases map to TRBD1. The germline CDR1 and CDR2 sequences are SGHDN and FVKESK. CDR3 size: 16 residues. J was trimmed by 4 bases and V by 4 bases; bases with no gene match: 10. The CDR3 loop is CASSLMTGKAYNEQFF. DNA of the CDR3: TGTGCCAGCAGCCTGATGACAGGGAAGGCATACAATGAGCAGTTCTTC.

Details on this clonotype: It may be a read error: a sequence one base away is much more abundant. This chain uses TRBV4-3 with TRBJ2-7; D is unclear. Germline CDR1 reads LGHNA; CDR2 reads YSLEER. The CDR3 is 15 residues long. In DNA, the CDR3 is TGCGCCAGCAGCCAAGATTTGGGAAGCTCCTGCGAGCAGTACTTC. Its protein is CASSQDLGSSCEQYF.